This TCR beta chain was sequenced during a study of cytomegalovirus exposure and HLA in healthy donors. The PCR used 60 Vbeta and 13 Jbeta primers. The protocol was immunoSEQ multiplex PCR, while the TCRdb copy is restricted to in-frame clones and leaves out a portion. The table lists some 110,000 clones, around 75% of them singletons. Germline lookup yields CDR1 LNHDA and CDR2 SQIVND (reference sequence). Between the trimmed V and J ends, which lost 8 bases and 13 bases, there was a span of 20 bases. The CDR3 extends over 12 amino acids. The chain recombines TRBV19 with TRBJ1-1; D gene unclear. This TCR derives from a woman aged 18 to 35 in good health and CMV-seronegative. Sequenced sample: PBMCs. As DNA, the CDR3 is TGTGCCAGTCCCCCCCCGGGAGCGATAGGTTTCTTT. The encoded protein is CASPPPGAIGFF. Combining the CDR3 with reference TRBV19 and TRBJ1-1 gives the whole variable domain DGGITQSPKYLFRKEGQNVTLSCEQNLNHDAMYWYRQDPGQGLRLIYYSQIVNDFQKGDIAEGYSVSREKKESFPLTVTSAQKNPTAFYLCASPPPGAIGFFGQGTRLTVV.